This T cell receptor (beta chain) originates from a study of blood T cell repertoires in COVID-19. Study in general: Acute-phase and convalescent COVID-19 samples originated in the United States, Italy and Spain.

The assay was immunoSEQ multiplex PCR, and TCRdb's table has in-frame clones only and misses some. The table lists about 300,000 clones, approximately 88% of them singletons. This sequence was found in a man between 18 and 35 years old with active or convalescent COVID-19. The sample was peripheral blood.

CDR3 DNA: TGTGCCAGCAGTTTATCTTCCCTAGCGGGGAGCTACGAGCAGTACTTC. Encoded protein: CASSLSSLAGSYEQYF. The genes are TRBV27 and TRBJ2-7, with 9 nucleotides matching TRBD2. This CDR3 is built from 16 residues. After removal of 0 bases from V and 3 bases from J, the junction contained 6 bases not matched to a gene. Germline CDR1 reads MNHEY; CDR2 reads SMNVEV (reference sequence).